Following are 32 T cell receptor beta chains from one sample sequenced in a study of blood T cell repertoires in COVID-19 (dated by TCRdb to the early 2020s). Library method: the immunoSEQ multiplex PCR assay. TCRdb re-hosts the immuneACCESS table, in-frame sequences only. Its copies lack some clones; in the studies checked, an unresolved V gene accounts for under half of them, and the cause for the rest is not known. This sample gives about 130,000 clones in total; about four fifths of them show up just once. Jointly, the top ten make up 9.7% of the sample. Material: peripheral blood. All receptors come from a middle-aged man with active or convalescent COVID-19.

The chain has TRBV4-3 and TRBJ2-3, with D maybe TRBD2 (6 bases). Looked up from germline, CDR1 is LGHNA and CDR2 is YSLEER. The CDR3 is made up of 13 amino acids. Trimming stripped 2 bases from V and 4 bases from J, with 7 bases between. The CDR3 protein is CASSQTSPDTQYF. DNA for the CDR3: TGCGCCAGCAGCCAAACTAGCCCAGATACGCAGTATTTT.

This chain uses TRBV6-4 with TRBJ1-2, with TRBD1 matching over 10 bases. CDR1 is MRHNA and CDR2 is SNTAGT in the germline V gene. J was trimmed by 8 bases and V by 4 bases; bases with no gene match: 10. The CDR3 loop spans 15 amino acids. The CDR3 reads CASSAAPTGGTGYTF. CDR3 sequence (DNA): TGTGCCAGCAGTGCCGCCCCGACAGGGGGCACAGGCTACACCTTC.

The chain uses TRBV6-2 or TRBV6-3 and TRBJ2-7; 7 bases align to TRBD1. CDR1 is MNHEY and CDR2 is SVGEGT in the germline V gene. The V gene end was trimmed by 6 bases and the J gene end by 6 bases; junction bases not matched to a gene: 11. This CDR3 contains 14 residues. This CDR3 is CASSWAGTAFEQYF. DNA for the CDR3: TGTGCCAGCAGCTGGGCCGGGACAGCATTCGAGCAGTACTTC.

The gene calls are TRBV19 and TRBJ2-3; tentatively, D is TRBD1 (6 bases). The germline V and J ends were trimmed by 7 bases and 2 bases, with 13 bases remaining between them. Germline CDR1 reads LNHDA; CDR2 reads SQIVND (reference sequence). The CDR3 length is 14 residues. As DNA, the CDR3 is TGTGCCAGTAAAAGAGGGACATACACAGATACGCAGTATTTT. It yields the protein CASKRGTYTDTQYF.

The chain couples TRBV11-3 to TRBJ2-1; a possible D gene is TRBD2 (6 bases). The germline gives CDR1 SGHNT, CDR2 YENEEA. This CDR3 has 15 amino acids. Trimming removed 4 bases at V and 0 bases at J, with 10 bases between. The CDR3 DNA reads TGTGCCAGCAGCTCCGGGGGTAGCTCCTACAATGAGCAGTTCTTC. Translated: CASSSGGSSYNEQFF.

This clone occurred a few times. The CDR3 coding sequence is TGTGCCAGCAGTTACGGGAGCTCCGGTCGCGACGAGCAGTACTTC. As protein: CASSYGSSGRDEQYF. The chain is built from TRBV6-6 and TRBJ2-7; possible D gene TRBD2, 5 bases. Germline V gene lookup returns CDR1 MNHNY and CDR2 SVGAGI (reference sequence). This CDR3 spans 15 amino acids. V shed 2 bases and J shed 5 bases, with 16 bases lying between them.

This sequence joins TRBV19 and TRBJ2-7; tentative D call: TRBD2 (6 bases). V was shortened by 7 bases and J by 6 bases, with 19 bases between the two germline ends. The germline V gene encodes CDR1 LNHDA and CDR2 SQIVND (reference sequence). This CDR3 has 14 residues. The CDR3 sequence is CASTGGTGDGEQYF. CDR3 nucleotides: TGTGCCAGTACAGGAGGGACGGGGGACGGCGAGCAGTACTTC.

CDR3 sequence reads: CASNYGVPNYGYTF. The DNA for the CDR3 is TGTGCCAGCAACTACGGAGTTCCTAACTATGGCTACACCTTC. The chain links TRBV19 to TRBJ1-2; D is unresolved. The CDR3 totals 14 residues. Per the germline V gene, CDR1 is LNHDA and CDR2 is SQIVND (reference sequence). V shed 9 bases and J shed 0 bases, with 14 bases lying between them.

The rearrangement links TRBV7-9 to TRBJ2-1, with a tentative D call TRBD1 (6 bases). Deletions cut 6 bases from V and 7 bases from J, with 13 bases between. CDR1 is SEHNR and CDR2 is FQNEAQ in the germline V gene (reference sequence). The CDR3 extends over 13 amino acids. CDR3: CASRGRQENEQFF. In nucleotides, the CDR3 is TGTGCCAGCAGGGGGAGACAGGAGAATGAGCAGTTCTTC. Filled out from reference TRBV7-9 and TRBJ2-1, the complete variable domain reads DTGVSQNPRHKITKRGQNVTFRCDPISEHNRLYWYRQTLGQGPEFLTYFQNEAQLEKSRLLSDRFSAERPKGSFSTLEIQRTEQGDSAMYLCASRGRQENEQFFGPGTRLTVL.

The chain carries TRBV6-4 and TRBJ2-3, with 8 bases aligning to TRBD1. V gave up 8 bases and J gave up 3 bases; unmatched junction bases: 22. Per the germline V gene, CDR1 is MRHNA and CDR2 is SNTAGT. The CDR3 runs 19 residues. The CDR3 region is CASPFFKRQGPPLTDTQYF. The DNA for the CDR3 is TGTGCCAGCCCATTTTTCAAACGACAGGGGCCCCCGCTAACAGATACGCAGTATTTT.

The chain joins TRBV12-3 or TRBV12-4 to TRBJ1-4; perhaps TRBD1 as D (6 bases). V lost 4 bases, J lost 12 bases, and 12 bases lay in between. The CDR3 consists of 12 residues. This CDR3 reads CASSSQGKELFF. The CDR3 region has the DNA TGTGCCAGCAGTTCACAGGGAAAGGAACTGTTTTTT.

The chain couples TRBV3-1 (or the pseudogene TRBV3-2) to TRBJ1-4; unclear D gene. CDR1 is LGHDT, CDR2 YNNKEL, per germline (reference sequence). This CDR3 has 16 residues. The V and J ends lost 1 base and 0 bases respectively, with 9 bases between them. The CDR3 region has the DNA TGTGCCAGCAGCCAAGGACTCGGCGCAACTAATGAAAAACTGTTTTTT. Its protein is CASSQGLGATNEKLFF.

This clone was observed a handful of times. The V and J genes are TRBV18 and TRBJ2-5; D unclear. CDR1 KGHSH and CDR2 LQKENI come from the germline V gene. Trimming left V 3 bases short and J 2 bases short, with 7 bases between. CDR3 length: 13 amino acids. The CDR3 spells CASSPPLQETQYF. The CDR3 DNA sequence: TGTGCCAGCTCACCTCCGCTACAAGAGACCCAGTACTTC.

The CDR3 bases are TGTGCCAGTAGTCTAGGCCAGATAAGCAATGAGCAGTTCTTC. Protein sequence: CASSLGQISNEQFF. The gene calls are TRBV19 and TRBJ2-1, with D unclear. The CDR3 is made up of 14 amino acids. V gave up 5 bases and J gave up 6 bases, with 14 bases separating them. Germline loops: CDR1 LNHDA, CDR2 SQIVND (reference sequence).

CDR3 region: CASSERGGLNYGYTF. The DNA of the CDR3 is TGCGCCAGCAGTGAGAGGGGGGGACTGAACTATGGCTACACCTTC. This chain links TRBV10-2 with TRBJ1-2; TRBD1 might be the D (6 bases). V lost 2 bases and J 2 bases, leaving 12 bases between the germline ends. The length of the CDR3 is 15 residues. CDR1 WSHSY and CDR2 SAAADI come from the germline V gene.

The chain uses TRBV6-4 and TRBJ2-7; 8 positions match TRBD1. Unmatched junction bases numbered 18, after V lost 10 bases and J lost 1 base. Per the germline V gene, CDR1 is MRHNA and CDR2 is SNTAGT. The CDR3 spans 17 residues. Here the CDR3 reads CANSCPLGQGGSYEQYF. CDR3 bases: TGTGCCAACTCTTGCCCTCTCGGACAGGGTGGGTCCTACGAGCAGTACTTC.

In regard to this clone: Other DNA sequences in the sample encode the same CDR3. The rearrangement uses TRBV18 and TRBJ1-1; 8 bases match TRBD1. CDR3 length: 14 residues. V lost 6 bases to trimming and J lost 4 bases; unmatched junction nucleotides: 7. Looked up from germline, CDR1 is KGHSH and CDR2 is LQKENI. CDR3 in amino acids: CASSLDRGGTEAFF. The DNA for the CDR3 is TGTGCCAGCTCTCTTGACAGGGGCGGCACTGAAGCTTTCTTT.

The chain carries TRBV29-1 and TRBJ1-5; D is uncertain. This CDR3 contains 13 residues. Germline CDR1 SQVTM, CDR2 ANQGSEA. With 4 bases removed from V and 1 base from J, the gap between germline ends came to 8 bases. In nucleotides, the CDR3 is TGCAGCGTTGCCCTTGAGAGCAATCAGCCCCAGCATTTT. Translation: CSVALESNQPQHF. The entire variable domain, with the rest obtained from reference TRBV29-1 and TRBJ1-5, is as follows: SAVISQKPSRDICQRGTSLTIQCQVDSQVTMMFWYRQQPGQSLTLIATANQGSEATYESGFVIDKFPISRPNLTFSTLTVSNMSPEDSSIYLCSVALESNQPQHFGDGTRLSIL.

The chain links TRBV5-1 to TRBJ1-3; D not certain. CDR1 is SGHRS and CDR2 is YFSETQ in the germline V gene. This CDR3 contains 18 residues. The V end lost 4 bases, the J end lost 0 bases, and 20 bases lay between the germline ends. The CDR3 DNA reads as TGCGCCAGCAGCCCGTCGATAGGTGCTGGGAGCTCTGGAAACACCATATATTTT. It translates to CASSPSIGAGSSGNTIYF.

J is TRBJ2-3 and V is TRBV6-7; no definite D call. TRBV6-7 is an open reading frame whose function is uncertain. V was trimmed by 7 bases and J by 4 bases, leaving 21 bases between them. The CDR3 spans 16 residues. The CDR3 bases are TGTGCCAGCACCCTAGAGCCCGGTATTAAGGCAGATACGCAGTATTTT. It yields the protein CASTLEPGIKADTQYF.

The chain employs TRBV5-1 and TRBJ2-2; 8 nucleotides agree with TRBD2. J gave up 7 bases and V 4 bases, and 6 bases lay outside the gene matches. Per the germline V gene, CDR1 is SGHRS and CDR2 is YFSETQ. The CDR3 contains 14 residues. The CDR3: CASSPGLVNGELFF. The DNA of the CDR3 is TGCGCCAGCAGCCCGGGACTAGTGAACGGGGAGCTGTTTTTT.

This clone was detected only a few times. V usage is TRBV27 and J usage is TRBJ1-2; D possibly corresponds to TRBD1 (5 bases). V lost 2 bases and J 8 bases, leaving 15 bases between the germline ends. The CDR3 is made up of 14 amino acids. The germline V gene has CDR1 MNHEY and CDR2 SMNVEV (reference sequence). CDR3 amino acids: CASSLNLGVGGYTF. The DNA of the CDR3 is TGTGCCAGCAGTTTAAATTTAGGGGTTGGAGGCTACACCTTC.

The V call is TRBV7-2, the J call TRBJ2-7; 7 bases line up with TRBD1. Germline V gene data show CDR1 as SGHTA and CDR2 as FQGNSA. V lost 2 bases to trimming and J lost 6 bases; unmatched junction nucleotides: 13. This CDR3 region has 16 residues. The CDR3 spells CASSLLPGQTPLEQYF. Here the CDR3 DNA reads TGTGCCAGCAGCTTACTTCCGGGACAGACGCCCCTCGAGCAGTACTTC.

The chain uses TRBV7-2 and TRBJ2-3; D possibly corresponds to TRBD2 (6 bases). The CDR3 has 13 residues. V lost 4 bases, J lost 8 bases, and 13 bases lay in between. Germline V gene lookup returns CDR1 SGHTA and CDR2 FQGNSA. CDR3 bases: TGTGCCAGCAGCTCTACTAGCATCGGTACGCAGTATTTT. Translation: CASSSTSIGTQYF.

The chain uses TRBV24-1 and TRBJ2-1; a weak D match, TRBD2 (5 bases). V lost 2 bases and J lost 6, with 7 bases in between. Germline V gene sequence: CDR1 KGHDR, CDR2 SFDVKD. The CDR3 is 13 amino acids. In nucleotides, the CDR3 is TGTGCCACCAGTGATTACGAGGGCAATGAGCAGTTCTTC. This sequence encodes CATSDYEGNEQFF.

CDR3 DNA: TGTGCCAGCAGCTTCGGCTTAGCGGGGGAGATCACAGATACGCAGTATTTT. Residues: CASSFGLAGEITDTQYF. The chain uses TRBV11-2 and TRBJ2-3, with TRBD2 matching over 9 bases. This CDR3 contains 17 residues. CDR1 is SGHAT and CDR2 is FQNNGV in the germline V gene. Trimming removed 3 bases from V and 2 bases from J; junction bases left unmatched: 9.

CDR3 protein: CSASSRLYEQYF. As DNA, the CDR3 is TGCAGTGCTAGTTCTAGGCTCTACGAGCAGTACTTC. The V call is TRBV20-1, the J call TRBJ2-7; D ambiguous. Trimming took 3 bases from V and 3 from J, leaving 9 bases between them. This CDR3 has 12 residues. Germline V gene sequence: CDR1 DFQATT, CDR2 SNEGSKA (reference sequence).

This chain connects TRBV3-1 (or the pseudogene TRBV3-2) to TRBJ1-1; tentative D call: TRBD1 (6 bases). The germline V and J ends were trimmed by 2 bases and 4 bases, with 11 bases remaining between them. Germline CDR1 is LGHDT and CDR2 is YNNKEL (reference sequence). The CDR3 contains 14 residues. CDR3 loop: CASSQSGGGTEAFF. In nucleotides, the CDR3 is TGTGCCAGCAGCCAATCTGGGGGCGGCACTGAAGCTTTCTTT.

The rearrangement links TRBV5-1 to TRBJ1-3; D unclear. Looked up from germline, CDR1 is SGHRS and CDR2 is YFSETQ. The CDR3 runs 16 residues. V gave up 0 bases and J gave up 0 bases, with 10 bases separating them. CDR3 coding DNA: TGCGCCAGCAGCTTGGGGGCCCCGCTCTCTGGAAACACCATATATTTT. The encoded protein is CASSLGAPLSGNTIYF.

The chain couples TRBV3-1 (or the pseudogene TRBV3-2) to TRBJ1-2, with D perhaps TRBD1 (5 bases). CDR1 is LGHDT and CDR2 is YNNKEL in the germline V gene (reference sequence). Trimming cost V 4 bases and J 3 bases, with 9 bases left between them. This CDR3 has 13 residues. The CDR3 DNA is TGTGCCAGCAGCCCTACAGGCTACTATGGCTACACCTTC. Translated, it gives CASSPTGYYGYTF.

This clone was recorded a few times. This chain joins TRBV9 and TRBJ1-2; no reliable D call. V lost 4 bases, J lost 6 bases, and 13 bases lay in between. The CDR3 consists of 13 residues. The germline V gene has CDR1 SGDLS and CDR2 YYNGEE. CDR3 sequence: CASSSEEWDGYTF. CDR3 nucleotide sequence: TGTGCCAGCAGCTCCGAGGAGTGGGATGGCTACACCTTC.

V and J are TRBV18 and TRBJ1-3; unclear D gene. V shed 7 bases and J shed 4 bases, with 11 bases lying between them. Germline loops: CDR1 KGHSH, CDR2 LQKENI. This CDR3 is built from 13 residues. The CDR3 DNA sequence: TGTGCCAGCTTAGACTCAGAGGGAAACACCATATATTTT. Translating gives CASLDSEGNTIYF.